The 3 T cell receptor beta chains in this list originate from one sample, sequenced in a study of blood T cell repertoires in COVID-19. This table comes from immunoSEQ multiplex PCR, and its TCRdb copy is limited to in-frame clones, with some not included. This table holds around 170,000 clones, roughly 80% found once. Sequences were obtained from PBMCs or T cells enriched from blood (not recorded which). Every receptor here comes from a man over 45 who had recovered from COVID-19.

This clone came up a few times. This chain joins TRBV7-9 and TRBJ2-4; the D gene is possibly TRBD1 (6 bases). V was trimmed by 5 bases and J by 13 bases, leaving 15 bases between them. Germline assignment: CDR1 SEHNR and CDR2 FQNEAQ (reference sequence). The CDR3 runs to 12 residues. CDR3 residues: CASSPRRGSQYF. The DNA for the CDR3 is TGTGCCAGCAGCCCCCGTAGGGGGAGCCAGTACTTC. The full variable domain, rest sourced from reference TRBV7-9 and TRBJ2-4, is DTGVSQNPRHKITKRGQNVTFRCDPISEHNRLYWYRQTLGQGPEFLTYFQNEAQLEKSRLLSDRFSAERPKGSFSTLEIQRTEQGDSAMYLCASSPRRGSQYFGAGTRLSVL.

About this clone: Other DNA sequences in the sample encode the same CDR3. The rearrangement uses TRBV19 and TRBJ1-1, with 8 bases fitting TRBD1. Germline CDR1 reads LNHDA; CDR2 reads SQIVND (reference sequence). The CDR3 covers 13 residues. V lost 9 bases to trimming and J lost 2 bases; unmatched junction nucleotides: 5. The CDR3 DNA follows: TGTGCCAGCCGGGGACAGGCAAACACTGAAGCTTTCTTT. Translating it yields CASRGQANTEAFF. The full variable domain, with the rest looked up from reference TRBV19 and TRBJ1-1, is DGGITQSPKYLFRKEGQNVTLSCEQNLNHDAMYWYRQDPGQGLRLIYYSQIVNDFQKGDIAEGYSVSREKKESFPLTVTSAQKNPTAFYLCASRGQANTEAFFGQGTRLTVV.

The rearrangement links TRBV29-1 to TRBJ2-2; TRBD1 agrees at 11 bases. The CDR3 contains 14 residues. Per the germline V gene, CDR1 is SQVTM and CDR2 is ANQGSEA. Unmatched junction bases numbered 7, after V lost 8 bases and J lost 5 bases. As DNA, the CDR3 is TGCAGCCTCAGGACAGGGGGCGAAACCGGGGAGCTGTTTTTT. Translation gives CSLRTGGETGELFF.